The 29 T cell receptor beta chains presented below share a single source sample, sequenced in a study of blood T cells in healthy people across ages. With a J-beta primer mix and a sample-barcoded 5' primer, a second PCR ran roughly 6 to 12 cycles. TCRdb itself ran the 5' RACE reads through MiXCR, one entry per CDR3 protein. The sample carries 1.5 million to 2 million distinct CDR3 sequences, approximately 50% recorded once. What was sequenced was blood. The source of these receptors is a woman aged 35 to 49 in good health.

Ten or more counts support this clonotype. At one of its ends the junction is not consistent with the germline gene, which may arise from a read error. The chain uses TRBV5-1 and TRBJ2-1; TRBD2 aligns across 11 bases. CDR1 and CDR2 from the germline V gene are SGHRS and YFSETQ. CDR3 length: 14 residues. The CDR3 loop is CASSLAGGNNEQFF. DNA of the CDR3: TGTGCCAGCAGTCTAGCGGGGGGTAACAATGAGCAGTTCTTC. The full variable domain, rest sourced from reference TRBV5-1 and TRBJ2-1, is KAGVTQTPRYLIKTRGQQVTLSCSPISGHRSVSWYQQTPGQGLQFLFEYFSETQRNKGNFPGRFSGRQFSNSRSEMNVSTLELGDSALYLCASSLAGGNNEQFFGPGTRLTVL.

This clonotype was seen just once. The CDR3 loop is CASSLAEGRGEKLFF. The CDR3, as DNA: TGTGCCAGCAGCTTAGCCGAGGGGCGCGGCGAAAAACTGTTTTTT. The rearrangement uses TRBV7-9 and TRBJ1-4, with D possibly matching TRBD1 (5 bases). CDR3 size: 15 residues. V lost 0 bases, J lost 8 bases, and 13 bases lay in between. The germline CDR1 and CDR2 sequences are SEHNR and FQNEAQ (reference sequence).

There are a few counts of this clonotype. The gene calls are TRBV4-2 and TRBJ2-6, with 7 positions matching TRBD1. Looked up from germline, CDR1 is LGHNA and CDR2 is YNFKEQ. V lost 3 bases, J lost 0 bases, and 5 bases stayed unmatched. There are 17 residues in the CDR3. The CDR3 DNA follows: TGTGCCAGCAGCCAGAAAGGGGGCTTCTCTGGGGCCAACGTCCTGACTTTC. This sequence encodes CASSQKGGFSGANVLTF.

The chain combines TRBV24-1 with TRBJ1-2; no firm D call. The CDR3 runs to 13 residues. The ends were cut back, 4 bases at V and 8 bases at J, with 13 bases in the middle. From germline, CDR1 is KGHDR and CDR2 SFDVKD. For the CDR3, the DNA is TGTGCCACCAGTGAAAGCAGGACGGGGGGCTACACCTTC. Its protein is CATSESRTGGYTF.

This clonotype was seen a few times. The V gene is TRBV12-3 or TRBV12-4, the J gene TRBJ2-7; 7 bases are shared with TRBD1. This CDR3 is 13 amino acids long. After removal of 3 bases from V and 5 bases from J, the junction contained 4 bases not matched to a gene. Here the CDR3 reads CASSLDRPDEQYF. The CDR3 DNA reads TGTGCCAGCAGTTTGGACAGGCCGGACGAGCAGTACTTC.

This clonotype was seen more than once but under ten times. The chain couples TRBV3-1 to TRBJ1-2; no clear D gene. Germline CDR1 LGHDT, CDR2 YNNKEL (reference sequence). V lost 6 bases and J lost 2, with 13 bases in between. The CDR3 length is 14 residues. The chain's CDR3 is CASSRTEINYGYTF. The CDR3 coding sequence is TGTGCCAGCAGTCGGACGGAAATCAACTATGGCTACACCTTC.

The chain has TRBV9 and TRBJ2-3, with D perhaps TRBD2 (6 bases). CDR1 is SGDLS, CDR2 YYNGEE, per germline. The ends were cut back, 0 bases at V and 1 base at J, with 9 bases in the middle. The CDR3 has 15 amino acids. The CDR3 sequence: CASSVAERGTDTQYF. CDR3 sequence (DNA): TGTGCCAGCAGCGTAGCTGAGCGGGGCACAGATACGCAGTATTTT.

CDR3 sequence (DNA): TGCAGTGCCCCGGGTAGCGGGGGGTTAAGTATCACAGATACGCAGTATTTT. It yields the protein CSAPGSGGLSITDTQYF. This sequence joins TRBV20-1 and TRBJ2-3; 10 bases match TRBD2. CDR3 length equals 17 residues. Per germline, CDR1 DFQATT and CDR2 SNEGSKA (reference sequence). V lost 6 bases and J lost 2; bases outside the gene matches: 14.

This clonotype was seen only a few times. The rearrangement uses TRBV7-6 and TRBJ2-7; D not certain. CDR3 length: 12 residues. Germline CDR1 reads SGHVS; CDR2 reads FNYEAQ. V was shortened by 2 bases and J by 6 bases, with 8 bases between the two germline ends. For the CDR3, the DNA is TGTGCCAGCAGCTTATGGTCGGGCGAGCAGTACTTC. It encodes CASSLWSGEQYF. The variable domain in full, completed from reference TRBV7-6 and TRBJ2-7, reads GAGVSQSPRYKVTKRGQDVALRCDPISGHVSLYWYRQALGQGPEFLTYFNYEAQQDKSGLPNDRFSAERPEGSISTLTIQRTEQRDSAMYRCASSLWSGEQYFGPGTRLTVT.

Regarding this clonotype: This CDR3 is missing its conserved last phenylalanine or tryptophan, likely due to a read error. V and J are TRBV6-2 or TRBV6-3 and TRBJ1-2, with D perhaps matching TRBD1 (6 bases). The CDR3 totals 14 residues. CDR1 and CDR2 (germline): MNHEY, SVGEGT. The V end was cut by 2 bases, the J end by 6 bases, with 13 bases between. The CDR3 region is CASSYRRGENGYTL. The CDR3 DNA reads as TGTGCCAGCAGTTACCGCAGGGGAGAGAATGGCTACACCTTA.

V is TRBV5-1 and J is TRBJ1-1, with unresolved D. The V end lost 5 bases, the J end lost 4 bases, and 24 bases lay between the germline ends. From germline, CDR1 is SGHRS and CDR2 YFSETQ. CDR3 size: 17 residues. The CDR3, as DNA: TGCGCCAGCAGTGGAGGGTTCGGGATAGCGGGTGGCACTGAAGCTTTCTTT. It codes for CASSGGFGIAGGTEAFF.

V gene TRBV6-2 or TRBV6-3 combines with J gene TRBJ2-6, with D hard to call. The CDR3 length is 18 residues. V lost 3 bases and J 0 bases, leaving 15 bases between the germline ends. Looked up from germline, CDR1 is MNHEY and CDR2 is SVGEGT. CDR3 sequence reads: CASSYRSQTHSGANVLTF. CDR3 bases: TGTGCCAGCAGTTATAGATCACAGACGCACTCTGGGGCCAACGTCCTGACTTTC.

The V and J genes are TRBV12-3 or TRBV12-4 and TRBJ1-1; 9 bases are a match to TRBD1. This CDR3 contains 15 residues. V was pared by 6 bases and J by 8 bases, with 13 bases of the junction left unmatched. CDR3 sequence reads: CASRLRDRELSEAFF. CDR3 sequence (DNA): TGTGCCAGCAGGCTAAGGGACAGGGAATTATCGGAAGCTTTCTTT.

This clonotype occurred a few times. This chain links TRBV7-2 with TRBJ1-4; D gene uncertain. CDR3 length: 12 residues. Germline CDR1 is SGHTA and CDR2 is FQGNSA. Trimming cost V 1 base and J 10 bases, with 7 bases left between them. The chain's CDR3 is CASSLEDRKLFF. The CDR3 DNA is TGTGCCAGCAGCTTAGAGGACCGAAAACTGTTTTTT.

This clonotype was seen more than once but under ten times. This sequence joins TRBV4-3 and TRBJ2-7; D unclear. The V and J ends lost 3 bases and 7 bases respectively, with 22 bases between them. This CDR3 is built from 16 residues. Germline lookup yields CDR1 LGHNA and CDR2 YSLEER. The CDR3 spells CASSQVRFLLGREQYF. The CDR3 coding sequence is TGCGCCAGCAGCCAGGTACGGTTTTTACTTGGTCGAGAGCAGTACTTC.

The chain uses TRBV4-1 and TRBJ2-7; no clear D gene. The DNA matches TRBJ2-5 better at its end, which makes the J call doubtful. The CDR3 totals 15 residues. The germline V gene encodes CDR1 MGHRA and CDR2 YSYEKL. The CDR3 DNA is TGCGCCAGCAGCCAAGGGCTCAGGTCTCAAGAGACCCAGTACTTC. It specifies CASSQGLRSQETQYF.

The rearrangement uses TRBV6-6 and TRBJ1-6, with TRBD1 matching 10 bases. Trimming at V came to 8 bases and at J to 14 bases, leaving 9 bases not matched to a gene. Germline lookup yields CDR1 MNHNY and CDR2 SVGAGI (reference sequence). CDR3 size: 13 residues. This CDR3 is CASETGGAFALHF. The CDR3 bases are TGTGCCAGCGAGACAGGGGGCGCATTTGCCCTCCACTTT.

The chain uses TRBV4-3 and TRBJ2-5; tentative D call: TRBD2 (5 bases). V was clipped by 2 bases and J by 3 bases, with 10 bases between them. The CDR3 runs 14 residues. The germline gives CDR1 LGHNA, CDR2 YSLEER. CDR3 region: CASSQIEGEETQYF. CDR3 DNA: TGCGCCAGCAGCCAAATCGAGGGTGAAGAGACCCAGTACTTC.

This chain links TRBV7-8 with TRBJ1-6; D is unclear. Germline assignment: CDR1 SGHVS and CDR2 FQNEAQ. V lost 4 bases, J lost 7 bases, and 11 bases lay in between. The CDR3 has 14 amino acids. CDR3 sequence: CASSYEESNSPLHF. The CDR3 region has the DNA TGTGCCAGCAGCTATGAGGAAAGCAATTCACCCCTCCACTTT.

This clonotype came up a few times. The chain couples TRBV7-9 to TRBJ1-1, with TRBD1 as a possible D gene (5 bases). CDR3 length: 13 amino acids. In germline, CDR1 is SEHNR, CDR2 FQNEAQ (reference sequence). V shed 6 bases and J shed 0 bases, with 8 bases lying between them. CDR3 amino acids: CASSSQVNTEAFF. CDR3 nucleotide sequence: TGTGCCAGCAGTTCACAGGTGAACACTGAAGCTTTCTTT.

The chain recombines TRBV20-1 with TRBJ2-1; either TRBD1 or TRBD2 may supply D (5 bases each). The CDR3 sequence is 14 residues long. The germline V gene encodes CDR1 DFQATT and CDR2 SNEGSKA (reference sequence). The germline V and J ends were trimmed by 6 bases and 3 bases, with 15 bases remaining between them. The CDR3, as DNA: TGCAGTGCCGGAGCGGACAATAGCTACAATGAGCAGTTCTTC. Translating gives CSAGADNSYNEQFF.

The chain couples TRBV5-5 to TRBJ2-3; no definite D call. Germline V gene lookup returns CDR1 SGHKS and CDR2 YYEKEE (reference sequence). Trimming cost V 4 bases and J 2 bases, with 17 bases left between them. The length of the CDR3 is 16 residues. The CDR3 DNA reads as TGTGCCAGCAGCACCTCCGACAATCTGCACACAGATACGCAGTATTTT. Translation gives CASSTSDNLHTDTQYF.

This clonotype has only a few counts. The chain is built from TRBV27 and TRBJ1-2; D is perhaps TRBD1 (5 bases). V was trimmed by 3 bases and J by 0 bases, leaving 14 bases between them. The CDR3 sequence is 16 residues long. Germline values: CDR1 MNHEY, CDR2 SMNVEV (reference sequence). CDR3 loop: CASSFLSGAPNYGYTF. The CDR3 coding sequence is TGTGCCAGCAGTTTCTTATCCGGGGCACCTAACTATGGCTACACCTTC.

Concerning this clonotype itself: Its ends do not fully match the called genes, so a read error is possible. V and J are TRBV7-7 and TRBJ2-1, with 9 bases fitting TRBD2. The CDR3 contains 16 residues. Germline-derived CDR1 and CDR2 are SSHAT and FNYEAQ (reference sequence). The chain's CDR3 is CASSLATAGGRDEQFF. CDR3 nucleotide sequence: TGTGCTAGCAGCTTAGCTACTGCGGGGGGGCGTGATGAGCAGTTCTTC.

The rearrangement uses TRBV4-3 and TRBJ1-1, with a weak D call TRBD1 (5 bases). Trimming cost V 4 bases and J 7 bases, with 19 bases left between them. CDR1 is LGHNA, CDR2 YSLEER, per germline. The CDR3 sequence is 15 residues long. Written as DNA, the CDR3 is TGCGCCAGCAGCCGGGACCTCCGAGCTGGCCTTGAAGCTTTCTTT. Amino acids: CASSRDLRAGLEAFF.

This clonotype was detected only a few times. The chain couples TRBV12-3 or TRBV12-4 to TRBJ2-4; D might be TRBD2 (6 bases). CDR3 length equals 12 residues. V was pared by 6 bases and J by 13 bases, with 16 bases between. The CDR3 DNA is TGTGCCAGCAGAGAGGGACCCCGGGAGCAGTACTTC. Translated: CASREGPREQYF.

This sequence joins TRBV11-2 and TRBJ2-3; possibly TRBD1 for D (6 bases). CDR3 length: 16 residues. The germline V gene has CDR1 SGHAT and CDR2 FQNNGV. V lost 0 bases to trimming and J lost 6 bases, with 16 bases between them. DNA of the CDR3: TGTGCCAGCAGCTTAGAAACAGCCAGGGGAAGGGATACGCAGTATTTT. It yields the protein CASSLETARGRDTQYF.

This rearrangement joins TRBV10-3 to TRBJ1-6, with unresolved D. Trimming took off 0 bases at V and 3 bases at J, with 12 bases between the two ends. The CDR3 totals 17 residues. CDR1 and CDR2 (germline): ENHRY, SYGVKD. The chain's CDR3 is CAISESFESGYNSPLHF. CDR3 sequence (DNA): TGTGCCATCAGTGAGTCGTTCGAAAGCGGCTATAATTCACCCCTCCACTTT.

This clonotype was seen more than once but under ten times. The chain has TRBV29-1 and TRBJ1-2, with 7 bases fitting TRBD1. J lost 8 bases, V lost 7 bases, and 10 bases had no gene match. CDR3 length: 12 residues. The germline V gene encodes CDR1 SQVTM and CDR2 ANQGSEA. DNA of the CDR3: TGCAGCGCGGGACAGACTAAGGGGGGCTACACCTTC. Protein: CSAGQTKGGYTF.